The 14 T cell receptor beta chains given below trace back to one sample, sequenced in a study of shared clonotypes between healthy human individuals (dated by TCRdb to about 2020). Receptor libraries were prepared by the immunoSEQ multiplex PCR assay. TCRdb retrieved this table from immuneACCESS and kept in-frame rearrangements only. Not all clones are present; in checked studies, unresolved V genes account for under half, and no reason is known for the remainder. A total of fewer than 550,000 clones appear in this sample, 75% to 80% of them only once. Roughly an eighth of the sample belongs to the ten largest clones. The sequenced material came from PBMCs. These receptor sequences come from a woman between 40 and 50 years old in good health. Some clones in this sample may be carry-over from other donors' samples.

The V call is TRBV6-1, the J call TRBJ2-7; D ambiguous. Trimming cost V 3 bases and J 4 bases, with 13 bases left between them. The length of the CDR3 is 14 residues. Germline V gene data show CDR1 as MNHNS and CDR2 as SASEGT. The CDR3 reads CASSDFGFLYEQYF. The CDR3 nucleotides are TGTGCCAGCAGTGACTTCGGGTTCTTGTACGAGCAGTACTTC.

The chain combines TRBV29-1 with TRBJ2-4, with 9 bases fitting TRBD1. The V segment lost 6 bases and the J segment 6 bases; nucleotides outside the gene matches: 9. This CDR3 is 14 amino acids long. Germline V gives CDR1 SQVTM, CDR2 ANQGSEA. This CDR3 is CSVLRTGGGNIQYF. The CDR3 coding sequence is TGCAGCGTCCTCCGAACAGGGGGCGGAAACATTCAGTACTTC.

The gene calls are TRBV30 and TRBJ1-5, with unresolved D. Trimming removed 0 bases from V and 0 bases from J, with 9 bases in between. Germline V gene data show CDR1 as GTSNPN and CDR2 as SVGIG (reference sequence). There are 15 residues in the CDR3. The CDR3 nucleotides read TGTGCCTGGAGTGTGGCCGGTAATAGCAATCAGCCCCAGCATTTT. Its translation: CAWSVAGNSNQPQHF.

This clone came up once. This chain uses TRBV18 with TRBJ2-7; TRBD1 or TRBD2 may be the D gene (5 bases each). Germline V gives CDR1 KGHSH, CDR2 LQKENI. The CDR3 is made up of 12 amino acids. Trimming pared 3 bases from V and 6 bases from J, leaving 9 bases between. CDR3 in DNA: TGTGCCAGCTCACCCTCTGGGACCGAGCAGTACTTC. As protein: CASSPSGTEQYF.

This chain links TRBV19 with TRBJ1-5; D is uncertain. Germline CDR1 and CDR2: LNHDA and SQIVND (reference sequence). Trimming removed 3 bases at V and 5 bases at J, with 14 bases between. The CDR3 runs to 15 residues. As DNA, the CDR3 is TGTGCCAGTAGTATGGGTCGGTGGGTCGATCAGCCCCAGCATTTT. This encodes CASSMGRWVDQPQHF.

With respect to this clone: Other DNA sequences in this specimen translate into the identical CDR3. The V call is TRBV18, the J call TRBJ1-1; tentatively, D is TRBD1 (5 bases). Germline CDR1 KGHSH, CDR2 LQKENI. The CDR3 covers 13 residues. Trimming shortened V by 3 bases and J by 2 bases, and 7 bases separated the two germline ends. DNA for the CDR3: TGTGCCAGCTCACCGACAGTAAACACTGAAGCTTTCTTT. Amino acids: CASSPTVNTEAFF. Full variable domain (remainder filled in from reference TRBV18 and TRBJ1-1): NAGVMQNPRHLVRRRGQEARLRCSPMKGHSHVYWYRQLPEEGLKFMVYLQKENIIDESGMPKERFSAEFPKEGPSILRIQQVVRGDSAAYFCASSPTVNTEAFFGQGTRLTVV.

A single count supports this clone. A much larger clone lies one base from this, so it may be a read error. Other DNA sequences within the sample encode an identical CDR3. The chain uses TRBV11-1 and TRBJ1-1, with D unresolved. Trimming cost V 1 base and J 1 base, with 4 bases left between them. The V gene's germline CDR1 is SGHAT and CDR2 FQDESV (reference sequence). The CDR3 is 13 amino acids. The CDR3 DNA reads TGTGCCAGCAGCTTAGGACAGAACACTGAAGCTTTCTTT. It is translated as CASSLGQNTEAFF.

The V call is TRBV18, the J call TRBJ2-7; maybe TRBD2 (5 bases). Germline loops: CDR1 KGHSH, CDR2 LQKENI. The CDR3 consists of 15 residues. Trimming removed 2 bases from V and 0 bases from J, with 11 bases in between. The CDR3 nucleotides read TGTGCCAGCTCACCAGTCGGACTCCCCTCCTACGAGCAGTACTTC. Protein sequence: CASSPVGLPSYEQYF.

CDR3 residues: CAISEANQPQHF. As DNA, the CDR3 is TGTGCCATCAGTGAGGCCAATCAGCCCCAGCATTTT. V and J are TRBV10-3 and TRBJ1-5; no clear D gene. CDR1 and CDR2 from the germline V gene are ENHRY and SYGVKD. The CDR3 is 12 residues long. Trimming pared 2 bases from V and 3 bases from J, leaving 2 bases between.

The chain joins TRBV28 to TRBJ2-7; 12 nucleotides line up with TRBD1. Germline CDR1 is MDHEN and CDR2 is SYDVKM. The CDR3 contains 16 residues. The trim removed 1 base at V and 6 bases at J, leaving 7 bases unmatched. The CDR3, as DNA: TGTGCCAGCAGTTTATTTCGGGGACAGGGGGCTGGCGAGCAGTACTTC. Its protein is CASSLFRGQGAGEQYF.

Points on this clone: The same CDR3 can be traced to other DNA sequences in this sample. The chain carries TRBV7-2 and TRBJ2-3, with unresolved D. Trimming cost V 5 bases and J 3 bases, with 6 bases left between them. The CDR3 totals 12 residues. CDR1 and CDR2 from the germline V gene are SGHTA and FQGNSA. This CDR3 reads CASSTRTDTQYF. In DNA, the CDR3 is TGTGCCAGCAGCACGAGGACAGATACGCAGTATTTT.

The chain employs TRBV9 and TRBJ2-7; 10 bases are a match to TRBD1. Germline values: CDR1 SGDLS, CDR2 YYNGEE. Trimming cost V 3 bases and J 4 bases; bases outside gene matches: 7. The CDR3 has 15 amino acids. CDR3 residues: CASSDGTGAAYEQYF. As DNA, the CDR3 is TGTGCCAGCAGCGACGGGACAGGGGCGGCGTACGAGCAGTACTTC.

This chain connects TRBV5-1 to TRBJ2-3; 11 positions match TRBD2. CDR1 and CDR2 from the germline V gene are SGHRS and YFSETQ. CDR3 size: 17 residues. The V gene end was trimmed by 3 bases and the J gene end by 2 bases; junction bases not matched to a gene: 8. DNA of the CDR3: TGCGCCAGCAGCTCCCAGCTAGCGGGAGGTAACACAGATACGCAGTATTTT. As protein: CASSSQLAGGNTDTQYF.

The genes are TRBV5-1 and TRBJ2-3, with 12 bases aligning to TRBD2. Trimming took 0 bases from V and 3 from J; bases not matched to a gene: 5. Germline loops: CDR1 SGHRS, CDR2 YFSETQ. CDR3 length equals 17 residues. Here the CDR3 reads CASSLASGTSGTDTQYF. CDR3 nucleotide sequence: TGCGCCAGCAGCTTGGCCTCGGGGACTAGCGGGACAGATACGCAGTATTTT.